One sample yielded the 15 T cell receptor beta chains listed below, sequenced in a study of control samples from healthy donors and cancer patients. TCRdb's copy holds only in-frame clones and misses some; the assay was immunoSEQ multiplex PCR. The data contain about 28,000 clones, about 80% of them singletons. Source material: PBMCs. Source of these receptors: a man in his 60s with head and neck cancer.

The CDR3 DNA is TGTGCCAGCAGCCCAACAGGGGAAGAGACCCAGTACTTC. This translates into CASSPTGEETQYF. The rearrangement joins TRBV5-4 to TRBJ2-5, with 7 bases that match TRBD1. V lost 4 bases, J lost 3 bases, and 3 bases stayed unmatched. There are 13 residues in the CDR3. Germline V gene data show CDR1 as SGHNT and CDR2 as YYREEE (reference sequence).

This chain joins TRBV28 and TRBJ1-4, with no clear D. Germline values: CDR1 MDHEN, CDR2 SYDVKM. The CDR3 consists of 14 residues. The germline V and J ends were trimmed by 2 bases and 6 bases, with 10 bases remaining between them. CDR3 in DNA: TGTGCCAGCAGTTTACTTGCTAGTTATGAAAAACTGTTTTTT. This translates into CASSLLASYEKLFF. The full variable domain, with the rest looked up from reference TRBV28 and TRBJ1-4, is DVKVTQSSRYLVKRTGEKVFLECVQDMDHENMFWYRQDPGLGLRLIYFSYDVKMKEKGDIPEGYSVSREKKERFSLILESASTNQTSMYLCASSLLASYEKLFFGSGTQLSVL.

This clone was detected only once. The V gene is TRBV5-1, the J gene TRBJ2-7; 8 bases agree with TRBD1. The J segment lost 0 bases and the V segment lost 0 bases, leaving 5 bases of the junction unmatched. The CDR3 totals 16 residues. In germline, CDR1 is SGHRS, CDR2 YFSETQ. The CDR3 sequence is CASSLGHGQGSYEQYF. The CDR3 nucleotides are TGCGCCAGCAGCTTGGGTCACGGACAGGGCTCCTACGAGCAGTACTTC.

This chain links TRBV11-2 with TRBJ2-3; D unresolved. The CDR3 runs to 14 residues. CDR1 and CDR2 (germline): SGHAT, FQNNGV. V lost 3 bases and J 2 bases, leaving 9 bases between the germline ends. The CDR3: CASSFDSLTDTQYF. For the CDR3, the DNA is TGTGCCAGCAGCTTCGACTCCCTCACAGATACGCAGTATTTT.

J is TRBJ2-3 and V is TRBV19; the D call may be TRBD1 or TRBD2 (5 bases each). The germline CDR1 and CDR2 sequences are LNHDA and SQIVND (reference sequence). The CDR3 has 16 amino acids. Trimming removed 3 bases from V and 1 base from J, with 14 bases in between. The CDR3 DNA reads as TGTGCCAGTAGTATCGGGACGGGGTCAGGCACAGATACGCAGTATTTT. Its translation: CASSIGTGSGTDTQYF.

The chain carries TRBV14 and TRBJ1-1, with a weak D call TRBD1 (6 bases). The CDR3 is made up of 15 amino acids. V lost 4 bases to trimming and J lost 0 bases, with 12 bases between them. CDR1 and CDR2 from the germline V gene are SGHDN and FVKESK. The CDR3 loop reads CASSPTDRMNTEAFF. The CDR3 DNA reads TGTGCCAGCAGCCCAACCGACAGGATGAACACTGAAGCTTTCTTT.

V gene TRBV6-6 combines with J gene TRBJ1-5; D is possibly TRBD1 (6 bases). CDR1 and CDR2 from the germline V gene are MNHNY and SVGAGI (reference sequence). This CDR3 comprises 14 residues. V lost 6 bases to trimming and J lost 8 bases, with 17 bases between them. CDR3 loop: CASSPDRRREPQHF. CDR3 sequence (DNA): TGTGCCAGCAGCCCCGACAGGCGCCGAGAGCCCCAGCATTTT.

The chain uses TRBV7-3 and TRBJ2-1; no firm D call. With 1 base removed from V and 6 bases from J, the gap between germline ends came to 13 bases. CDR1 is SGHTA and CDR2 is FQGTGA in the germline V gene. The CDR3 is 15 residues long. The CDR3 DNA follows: TGTGCCAGCAGCTTAAATGGTGACTCCCTCAATGAGCAGTTCTTC. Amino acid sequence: CASSLNGDSLNEQFF.

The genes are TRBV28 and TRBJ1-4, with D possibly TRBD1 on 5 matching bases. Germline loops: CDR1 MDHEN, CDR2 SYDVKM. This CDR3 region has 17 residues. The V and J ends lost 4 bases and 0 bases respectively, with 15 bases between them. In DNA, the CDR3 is TGTGCCAGCAGTTACTACCTCGAGGGGCCAACTAATGAAAAACTGTTTTTT. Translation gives CASSYYLEGPTNEKLFF.

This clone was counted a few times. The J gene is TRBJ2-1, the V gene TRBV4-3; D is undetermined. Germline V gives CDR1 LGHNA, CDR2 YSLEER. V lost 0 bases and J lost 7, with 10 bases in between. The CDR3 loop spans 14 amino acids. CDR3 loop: CASSQDPARNEQFF. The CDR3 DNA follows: TGCGCCAGCAGCCAAGATCCAGCGCGTAATGAGCAGTTCTTC.

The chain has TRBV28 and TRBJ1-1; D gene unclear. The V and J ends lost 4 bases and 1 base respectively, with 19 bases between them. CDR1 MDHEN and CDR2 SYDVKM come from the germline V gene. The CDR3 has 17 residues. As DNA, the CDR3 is TGTGCCAGCAGTTCACCGGGAAGAGGGAAGCAGAACACTGAAGCTTTCTTT. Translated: CASSSPGRGKQNTEAFF.

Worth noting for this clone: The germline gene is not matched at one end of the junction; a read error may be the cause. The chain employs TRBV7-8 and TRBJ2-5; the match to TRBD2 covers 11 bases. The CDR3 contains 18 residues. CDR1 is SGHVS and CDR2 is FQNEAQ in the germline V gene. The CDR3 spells CASSLERGSGRAQVTQYF. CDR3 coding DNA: TGTGCCAGCAGCTTAGAGAGGGGTAGCGGGAGGGCTCAAGTGACCCAGTACTTC.

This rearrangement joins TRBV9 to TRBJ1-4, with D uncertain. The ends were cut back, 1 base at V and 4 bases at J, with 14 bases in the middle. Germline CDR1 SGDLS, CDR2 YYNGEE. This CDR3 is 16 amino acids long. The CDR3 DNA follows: TGTGCCAGCAGCGTACTTCCGAAGGCATTTAATGAAAAACTGTTTTTT. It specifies CASSVLPKAFNEKLFF.

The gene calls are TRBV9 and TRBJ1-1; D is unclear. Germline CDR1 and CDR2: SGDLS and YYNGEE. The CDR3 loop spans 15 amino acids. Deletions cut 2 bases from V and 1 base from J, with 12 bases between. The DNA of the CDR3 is TGTGCCAGCAGCGTTACCCCTGAAGGGAACACTGAAGCTTTCTTT. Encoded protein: CASSVTPEGNTEAFF.

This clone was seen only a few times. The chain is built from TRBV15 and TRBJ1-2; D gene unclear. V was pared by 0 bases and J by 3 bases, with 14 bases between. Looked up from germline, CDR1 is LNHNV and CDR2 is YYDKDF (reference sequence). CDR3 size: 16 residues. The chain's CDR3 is CATSREWGGIYYGYTF. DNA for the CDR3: TGTGCCACCAGCAGAGAATGGGGTGGAATTTACTATGGCTACACCTTC.